Listed below are T cell receptor beta chains from one sample, sequenced in a study of T cell responses to AZD1222 COVID-19 vaccine. Using immunoSEQ multiplex PCR, the repertoire was profiled, and TCRdb retains in-frame clones only, with some absent. The sample lists some 150,000 clones; 89% were seen once. This specimen consisted of peripheral blood, obtained on day 0 of AZD1222 vaccination. The receptors were sampled from an adult in good health. CDR3s include the opening cysteine and the closing phenylalanine or tryptophan. The D gene is left open where the match is weak. Size is stated for part of the rows, as once, few or many counts, or as a class when the clone is expanded.

v_gene	abundance	j_gene	d_gene	len	CDR3nt	CDR3aa
TRBV30	few	TRBJ2-3	-	13	TGTGCCTGGAGTGGGGCAGATCCAGATACGCAGTATTTT	CAWSGADPDTQYF
TRBV7-6	-	TRBJ2-2	TRBD2	17	TGTGCCAGCAGCTTGACTTCTAGCGGGGGAAAGACCGGGGAGCTGTTTTTT	CASSLTSSGGKTGELFF
TRBV6-5	-	TRBJ2-5	-	15	TGTGCCAGCAGGAAGGTACAGGGTGGGGGAGAGACCCAGTACTTC	CASRKVQGGGETQYF
TRBV6-5	-	TRBJ2-5	-	13	TGTGCCAGCAGTATGGAGTTCCGTGAGACCCAGTACTTC	CASSMEFRETQYF
TRBV6-5	-	TRBJ1-2	TRBD1	14	TGTGCCACCACCGAGGGAGGGGGCAACTATGGCTACACCTTC	CATTEGGGNYGYTF
TRBV28	-	TRBJ1-4	TRBD1	15	TGTGCCAGCAAGACAGGGTCGCGGGCTAATGAAAAACTGTTTTTT	CASKTGSRANEKLFF
TRBV6-5	-	TRBJ1-4	-	14	TGTGCCAGCAGTTACAGCCAGGCAGGGGAAAAACTGTTTTTT	CASSYSQAGEKLFF
TRBV27	-	TRBJ2-7	-	14	TGTGCCAGCAGTTTAGGGTCAGAGACCTACGAGCAGTACTTC	CASSLGSETYEQYF
TRBV11-2	-	TRBJ2-1	-	16	TGTGCCAGCAGGCCTCTGAGGGAGTCGGTGAGGGATGAGCAGTTCTTC	CASRPLRESVRDEQFF
TRBV19	-	TRBJ2-2	TRBD1	16	TGTGCCAGTAGTATAAGAGACAGGGGGAGGGCCGGGGAGCTGTTTTTT	CASSIRDRGRAGELFF
TRBV4-1	-	TRBJ2-2	-	18	TGCGCCAGCAGCCTAAAACCGGTCACCGGGACCACCACCGGGGAGCTGTTTTTT	CASSLKPVTGTTTGELFF
TRBV14	-	TRBJ1-1	TRBD1	17	TGTGCCAGCAGCCAAACACAGGGGCTAATCTCGGGCACTGAAGCTTTCTTT	CASSQTQGLISGTEAFF
TRBV7-6	once	TRBJ2-1	TRBD2	18	TGTGCCAGCAGCTTAGCGGCTGGAGCGGGGCCCTCCTACAATGAGCAGTTCTTC	CASSLAAGAGPSYNEQFF
TRBV6-5	-	TRBJ1-2	-	14	TGTGCCAGCAGTTACTCTGGGGGAATCTATGGCTACACCTTC	CASSYSGGIYGYTF
TRBV27	-	TRBJ1-2	-	16	TGTGCCAGCAGTTCCCCTTCGCGGAGGGACGGCTATGGCTACACCTTC	CASSSPSRRDGYGYTF
TRBV7-8	-	TRBJ1-1	-	16	TGTGCCAGCAGCTTAGCCCGAAAAGGTACGGGCACTGAAGCTTTCTTT	CASSLARKGTGTEAFF